This TCR beta chain was sequenced for a study of OX40 agonist ivuxolimab in advanced cancers. The study's findings and limits: Expanded clones were, on average, more numerous among CD8+ T cells than CD4+. In the 0.1-3.0 mg/kg groups, partial responders showed among the lowest expansion. In a subset of nonresponders, normalized T-cell clonal expansion was also low.

Produced via immunoSEQ multiplex PCR; TCRdb's table is partial and in-frame only. The repertoire holds roughly 90,000 clones, more than 80% seen once, with 8.7% in the top ten. As for this clone: Its specificity is unknown.

Looked up from germline, CDR1 is SGHRS and CDR2 is YFSETQ. V lost 4 bases and J lost 1, with 20 bases in between. This CDR3 is 17 amino acids long. This TCR derives from an adult with an advanced solid tumor such as melanoma, head and neck, liver or kidney cancer. This rearrangement joins TRBV5-1 to TRBJ1-1; weak D call: TRBD1 (5 bases). This sample comprised CD4+ or CD8+ T cells sorted from blood, obtained in a trial of the OX40 agonist ivuxolimab. CDR3: CASSLMTNTGGNTEAFF. The DNA of the CDR3 is TGCGCCAGCAGCCTAATGACCAATACCGGGGGGAACACTGAAGCTTTCTTT.